The T cell receptor beta chain described here comes from a study of cytomegalovirus exposure and HLA in healthy donors. Study-wide results and caveats: A few CMV-associated chains were confirmed in vitro to be specific for CMV antigens. In a later analysis, the majority of CMV-associated beta chains seemingly showed HLA restriction. There were under 200 TCR beta chains listed as cytomegalovirus-associated.

Worth noting for this clone: What it binds is unknown.

The PCR ran on 60 Vbeta and 13 Jbeta primers. As originally analysed: A follow-up analysis tallied 70 million to 80 million unique TCR beta chains, roughly 11 million shared. The repertoire was sequenced with immunoSEQ multiplex PCR; TCRdb's copy has only in-frame clones and lacks some. D and trimming come from the DNA, and the V and J calls and clone size come from that table. This table holds 200,000 to 250,000 clones, approximately 80% found once. CDR3 length equals 16 residues. Trimming took 4 bases from V and 5 from J; bases not matched to a gene: 5. The germline V gene has CDR1 SEHNR and CDR2 FQNEAQ (reference sequence).

Input material: PBMCs. The chain combines TRBV7-9 with TRBJ2-3; 14 nucleotides align to TRBD2. The receptor comes from a woman in her sixties or seventies in good health and CMV-seropositive. CDR3 residues: CASSWGLAGVVDTQYF. Written as DNA, the CDR3 is TGTGCCAGCAGCTGGGGACTAGCGGGAGTCGTAGATACGCAGTATTTT. The full variable domain, completed using reference TRBV7-9 and TRBJ2-3, is DTGVSQNPRHKITKRGQNVTFRCDPISEHNRLYWYRQTLGQGPEFLTYFQNEAQLEKSRLLSDRFSAERPKGSFSTLEIQRTEQGDSAMYLCASSWGLAGVVDTQYFGPGTRLTVL.